This T cell receptor beta chain is drawn from a study of blood T cell repertoires in COVID-19. Study information: Specimens from acute and convalescent COVID-19 originated in the United States, Italy and Spain.

V was clipped by 4 bases and J by 4 bases, with 17 bases between them. The CDR3 sequence is 16 residues long. Germline V gives CDR1 MNHEY, CDR2 SMNVEV (reference sequence). This clone was seen only once. Using immunoSEQ multiplex PCR, the repertoire was profiled, and TCRdb retains in-frame clones only, with some absent. The sample lists some 100,000 clones; 80% to 90% were seen once. This sequence was found in a human donor in a cohort sampled during active COVID-19. This chain links TRBV27 with TRBJ2-1, with a weak D call TRBD1 (5 bases). Sequenced input: peripheral blood. CDR3 nucleotides: TGTGCCAGCAGTTCAGACCGACAGAGAGTGTACAATGAGCAGTTCTTC. It is translated as CASSSDRQRVYNEQFF.